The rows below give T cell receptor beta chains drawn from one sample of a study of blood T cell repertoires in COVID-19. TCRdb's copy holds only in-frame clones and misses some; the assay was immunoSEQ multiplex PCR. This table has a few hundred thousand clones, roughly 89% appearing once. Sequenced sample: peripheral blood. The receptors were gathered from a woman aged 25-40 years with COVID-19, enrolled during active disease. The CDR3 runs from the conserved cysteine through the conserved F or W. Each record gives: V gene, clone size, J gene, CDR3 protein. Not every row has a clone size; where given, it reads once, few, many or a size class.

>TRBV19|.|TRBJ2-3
CASSMRGGSIDTQYF
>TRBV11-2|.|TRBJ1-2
CASSLYSQGSYGYTF
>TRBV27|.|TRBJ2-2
CASGRVTNTGELFF
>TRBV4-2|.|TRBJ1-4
CASSQREVAGNEKLFF
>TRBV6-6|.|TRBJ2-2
CASSPTSGELNTGELFF
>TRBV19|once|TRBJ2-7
CASSPGHYEQYF
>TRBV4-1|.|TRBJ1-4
CASSQLQGLFNEKLFF
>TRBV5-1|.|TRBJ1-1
CASSVPGSTEAFF
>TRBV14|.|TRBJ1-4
CASSPLGTLSEKLFF
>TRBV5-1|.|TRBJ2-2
CASSLVRGELFF